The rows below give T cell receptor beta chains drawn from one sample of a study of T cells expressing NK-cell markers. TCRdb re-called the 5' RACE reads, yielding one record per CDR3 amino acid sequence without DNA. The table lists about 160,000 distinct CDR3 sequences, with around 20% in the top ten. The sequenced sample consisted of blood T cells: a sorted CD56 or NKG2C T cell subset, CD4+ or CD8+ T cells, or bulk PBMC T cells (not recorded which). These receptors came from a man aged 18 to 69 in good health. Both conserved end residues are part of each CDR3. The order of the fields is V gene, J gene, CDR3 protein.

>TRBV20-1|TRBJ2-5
CSARGWEQETQYF
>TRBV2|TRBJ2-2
CASRMGVTGELFF
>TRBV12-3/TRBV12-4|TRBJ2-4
CASSPTSGGARSEDIQYF
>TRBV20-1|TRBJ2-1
CSAIQLAGGYEQFF
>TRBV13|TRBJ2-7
CASSLARTPDCEQYF
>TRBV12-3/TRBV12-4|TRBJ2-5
CASSRVGETQYF
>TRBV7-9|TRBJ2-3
CASSKQLAGVLDTQYF
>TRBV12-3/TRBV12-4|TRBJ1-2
CASSETGGRSGYTF
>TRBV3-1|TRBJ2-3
CASSLGTSGRTQYF
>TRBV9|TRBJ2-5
CASSYRGGEETQYF
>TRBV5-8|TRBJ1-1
CASSLQGYEAFF
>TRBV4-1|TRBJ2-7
CASSQDIRGLGDYEQYF
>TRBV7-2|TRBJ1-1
CASSLMGESFF
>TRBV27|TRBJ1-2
CASSLIVDRANYGYTF
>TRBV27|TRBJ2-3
CASTTGEAGAQYF
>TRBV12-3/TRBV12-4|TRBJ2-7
CASSLAPGLVEQYF
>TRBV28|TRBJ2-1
CASSPYLDEQFF